This entry lists 20 T cell receptor beta chains sequenced from one sample in a study of cytomegalovirus exposure and HLA in healthy donors. With 60 Vbeta and 13 Jbeta primers, the PCR was carried out. Here immunoSEQ multiplex PCR was the method, and the copy in TCRdb shows in-frame clones only, minus some. The repertoire consists of tens of thousands of clones, with more than 70% occurring once and the leading ten covering just over 50%. Sequences were obtained from PBMCs. These receptors originate from a man between 50 and 59 years old in good health and CMV-seropositive.

V gene TRBV29-1 combines with J gene TRBJ2-3; 9 positions agree with TRBD2. This CDR3 comprises 16 residues. Germline loops: CDR1 SQVTM, CDR2 ANQGSEA. Losses at the gene ends were 3 bases for V and 1 base for J; bases not matched to a gene: 8. CDR3 sequence: CSVDGLAGAGTDTQYF. CDR3 DNA: TGCAGCGTTGATGGTTTAGCGGGAGCCGGCACAGATACGCAGTATTTT.

The rearrangement links TRBV11-2 to TRBJ2-5; 9 nucleotides line up with TRBD2. The CDR3 runs 16 residues. V shed 5 bases, J shed 1 base, and the junction held 8 bases outside the gene matches. Germline-derived CDR1 and CDR2 are SGHAT and FQNNGV. CDR3 in DNA: TGTGCCAGCAGCCTCTGGACAGCGGGGGGCCAAGAGACCCAGTACTTC. Translated, it gives CASSLWTAGGQETQYF.

This clone occurred a few times. The chain employs TRBV7-8 and TRBJ2-5; D unresolved. CDR1 and CDR2 from the germline V gene are SGHVS and FQNEAQ. V dropped 6 bases and J dropped 1 base, with 9 bases sitting between them. The CDR3 contains 13 residues. The CDR3 region is CASSPTGQETQYF. Written as DNA, the CDR3 is TGTGCCAGCAGTCCTACGGGCCAAGAGACCCAGTACTTC.

CDR3 sequence reads: CAPNPTHAGHTYEQYF. In nucleotides, the CDR3 is TGTGCCCCAAACCCGACTCACGCCGGACACACCTACGAGCAGTACTTC. V is TRBV19 and J is TRBJ2-7; D is perhaps TRBD1 (5 bases). Germline assignment: CDR1 LNHDA and CDR2 SQIVND (reference sequence). The CDR3 has 16 amino acids. V dropped 11 bases and J dropped 2 bases, with 25 bases sitting between them. Full variable domain (outside the CDR3, taken from reference TRBV19 and TRBJ2-7): DGGITQSPKYLFRKEGQNVTLSCEQNLNHDAMYWYRQDPGQGLRLIYYSQIVNDFQKGDIAEGYSVSREKKESFPLTVTSAQKNPTAFYLCAPNPTHAGHTYEQYFGPGTRLTVT.

Comment on this clone: At one of its ends the junction is not consistent with the germline gene, which may arise from a read error. The gene calls are TRBV4-1 and TRBJ1-2; no definite D call. Per the germline V gene, CDR1 is MGHRA and CDR2 is YSYEKL. The CDR3 has 11 amino acids. CDR3 nucleotide sequence: TGCGCAAGCAGCCCCGGGAGCGGCTACAACTTC. Amino acid sequence: CASSPGSGYNF.

The CDR3 sequence: CASSSLAGGPDTQYF. The CDR3 region has the DNA TGTGCCAGCAGCTCACTAGCGGGGGGGCCTGATACGCAGTATTTT. This chain links TRBV7-6 with TRBJ2-3; 13 bases line up with TRBD2. Germline CDR1 reads SGHVS; CDR2 reads FNYEAQ. The V gene end was trimmed by 4 bases and the J gene end by 6 bases; junction bases not matched to a gene: 4. The CDR3 has 15 amino acids.

Regarding this clone: This may stem from a read error, because a much larger clone lies one nucleotide away. The CDR3 region has the DNA TGTGACAGCCGCCCACAGGGGATGACCGGGGAGCTGTTTTTT. Amino acid sequence: CDSRPQGMTGELFF. The chain employs TRBV6-5 and TRBJ2-2, with 7 nucleotides matching TRBD1. The CDR3 spans 14 residues. Germline CDR1 MNHEY, CDR2 SVGAGI.

The rearrangement uses TRBV27 and TRBJ2-7; 14 bases match TRBD2. J gave up 5 bases and V 7 bases, and 16 bases lay outside the gene matches. The CDR3 is 18 residues long. CDR1 and CDR2 (germline): MNHEY, SMNVEV (reference sequence). The CDR3 protein is CASTTPKSGLAGVHEQYF. The CDR3 DNA follows: TGTGCCAGCACCACTCCAAAGTCGGGACTAGCGGGAGTCCACGAGCAGTACTTC.

This clone was seen a single time. The junction differs from germline at one of its ends, possibly a read error. The sample has other DNA sequences that encode this CDR3 too. The chain links TRBV27 to TRBJ1-6; D is unresolved. Per germline, CDR1 MNHEY and CDR2 SMNVEV (reference sequence). The CDR3 extends over 16 amino acids. This chain's CDR3 is CASRLKAGNYNSPLHF. CDR3 coding DNA: TGTGCCAGCAGATTAAAGGCGGGGAACTATAATTCCCCCCTCCACTTT.

The rearrangement joins TRBV11-2 to TRBJ1-5; 9 positions agree with TRBD1. V lost 2 bases to trimming and J lost 2 bases; unmatched junction nucleotides: 1. Germline V CDR1 and CDR2: SGHAT, FQNNGV. The CDR3 is made up of 15 amino acids. CDR3 nucleotides: TGTGCCAGCAGCTTAAGGACAGGGGGCAATCAGCCCCAGCATTTT. Protein: CASSLRTGGNQPQHF.

The J gene is TRBJ1-4, the V gene TRBV11-2; 8 bases are shared with TRBD1. Germline V gene data show CDR1 as SGHAT and CDR2 as FQNNGV. This CDR3 has 14 residues. Trimming at V came to 3 bases and at J to 7 bases, leaving 4 bases not matched to a gene. The CDR3 DNA is TGTGCCAGCAGCTTCGTCAGGGGGCGTGAAAAACTGTTTTTT. Translating gives CASSFVRGREKLFF.

This clone came up once. A read error is likely, as this CDR3 ends without the conserved phenylalanine or tryptophan. CDR3 in amino acids: CASSPGTGYRGYTL. DNA of the CDR3: TGTGCCAGCAGCCCCGGGACAGGGTATCGTGGCTACACCTTG. The genes are TRBV5-6 and TRBJ1-2; 9 positions agree with TRBD1. Per germline, CDR1 SGHDT and CDR2 YYEEEE. V shed 4 bases and J 7 bases; nucleotides not matched to a gene: 8. The CDR3 contains 14 residues.

This clone came up a few times. A read error may produce the germline difference seen at one junction end. Other DNA sequences in this specimen translate into the identical CDR3. This chain links TRBV9 with TRBJ2-7, with a possible D match to TRBD1 (5 bases). The CDR3 spans 15 residues. The germline V gene encodes CDR1 SGDLS and CDR2 YYNGEE. The CDR3: CASSSQATSSYAQYF. In nucleotides, the CDR3 is TGTGCCAGCAGCTCACAGGCGACCAGCTCCTACGCGCAGTACTTC.

This chain links TRBV7-9 with TRBJ2-5, with 9 positions matching TRBD1. V dropped 5 bases and J dropped 11; count of bases not matched to a gene: 15. Germline V gene lookup returns CDR1 SEHNR and CDR2 FQNEAQ (reference sequence). There are 15 residues in the CDR3. CDR3 residues: CASSKPGQGPGEQYF. The CDR3, as DNA: TGTGCCAGCAGCAAGCCGGGACAGGGCCCCGGGGAGCAGTACTTC.

The chain couples TRBV15 to TRBJ1-5; tentative D call: TRBD1 (5 bases). Per germline, CDR1 LNHNV and CDR2 YYDKDF (reference sequence). This CDR3 has 18 amino acids. V lost 0 bases and J lost 3, with 18 bases in between. The CDR3: CATSRDPRQIGYNQPQHF. CDR3 nucleotides: TGTGCCACCAGCAGAGACCCACGACAGATAGGGTACAATCAGCCCCAGCATTTT.

This clone was seen a few times. V gene TRBV7-2 combines with J gene TRBJ2-1; 9 nucleotides line up with TRBD1. CDR3 size: 16 residues. Trimming took 4 bases from V and 1 from J; bases not matched to a gene: 5. Looked up from germline, CDR1 is SGHTA and CDR2 is FQGNSA. As DNA, the CDR3 is TGTGCCAGCAGCTCACAGGGGGCGAGGTCCTACAATGAGCAGTTCTTC. Translation gives CASSSQGARSYNEQFF.

The chain couples TRBV2 to TRBJ1-2; D is perhaps TRBD1 (6 bases). The ends were cut back, 7 bases at V and 4 bases at J, with 10 bases in the middle. The CDR3 extends over 12 amino acids. Germline V gene sequence: CDR1 SNHLY, CDR2 FYNNEI. Here the CDR3 reads CASKGGAYGYTF. CDR3 coding DNA: TGTGCCAGCAAGGGGGGGGCCTATGGCTACACCTTC.

The chain employs TRBV6-6 and TRBJ2-5; the match to TRBD2 covers 13 bases. The germline V gene has CDR1 MNHNY and CDR2 SVGAGI (reference sequence). The V gene end was trimmed by 6 bases and the J gene end by 2 bases; junction bases not matched to a gene: 6. There are 16 residues in the CDR3. CDR3 DNA sequence: TGTGCCAGCAGCCGGACTAGCGGGAGTAGGCAAGAGACCCAGTACTTC. Encoded protein: CASSRTSGSRQETQYF.

In regard to this clone: This specimen includes other DNA sequences encoding the same CDR3. This chain connects TRBV6-5 to TRBJ2-2; the match to TRBD1 covers 7 bases. Germline V CDR1 and CDR2: MNHEY, SVGAGI. The V and J ends lost 6 bases and 1 base, in that order; junction bases with no gene match: 5. CDR3 size: 15 residues. In DNA, the CDR3 is TGTGCCAGCAGAAACAGGGGTAGGAACACCGGGGAGCTGTTTTTT. This sequence encodes CASRNRGRNTGELFF.

The V gene is TRBV5-1, the J gene TRBJ2-5; possible D gene TRBD1, 8 bases. Germline assignment: CDR1 SGHRS and CDR2 YFSETQ. The CDR3 runs 15 residues. V was trimmed by 4 bases and J by 5 bases, leaving 18 bases between them. The CDR3 spells CASSMTGEGRETQYF. The CDR3 DNA reads TGCGCCAGCAGCATGACAGGGGAGGGGAGGGAGACCCAGTACTTC.